The 19 T cell receptor beta chains given below trace back to one sample, sequenced in a study of shared clonotypes between healthy human individuals. TCRdb's copy holds only in-frame clones and misses some; the assay was immunoSEQ multiplex PCR. The data contain 2 million to 3 million clones, under 95% of them singletons. Material for sequencing was naive CD4+ T cells from PBMCs. Indicated subset: CD45RA+ positively selected. Receptors were obtained from a man in his late teens or twenties in good health. Some clones in this sample may be carry-over from other donors' samples.

DNA for the CDR3: TGCGCCAGCAGCCTCGAGGGACCTCACGGGGTCTACGAGCAGTACTTC. Amino acids: CASSLEGPHGVYEQYF. J is TRBJ2-5 and V is TRBV4-1; D tentatively fits TRBD1 or TRBD2 (5 bases each). TRBJ2-7 explains the end of the DNA better; the J call may be wrong. The germline V gene has CDR1 MGHRA and CDR2 YSYEKL. This CDR3 region has 16 residues.

Comments on this clone: This sample includes further DNA sequences coding for the same CDR3. The J gene is TRBJ1-2, the V gene TRBV29-1, with unresolved D. This CDR3 is 14 amino acids long. V lost 4 bases and J 3 bases, leaving 15 bases between the germline ends. CDR1 SQVTM and CDR2 ANQGSEA come from the germline V gene. CDR3 protein: CSVGGNTGHYGYTF. DNA for the CDR3: TGCAGCGTTGGGGGTAACACGGGTCACTATGGCTACACCTTC.

This clone was seen more than once but under ten times. The CDR3 loop reads CASSEVVGDQPQHF. CDR3 DNA sequence: TGTGCCAGCAGTGAAGTAGTCGGAGATCAGCCCCAGCATTTT. V is TRBV2 and J is TRBJ1-5, with no clear D. CDR1 is SNHLY and CDR2 is FYNNEI in the germline V gene. The CDR3 loop spans 14 amino acids. The germline V and J ends were trimmed by 1 base and 5 bases, with 9 bases remaining between them.

This chain joins TRBV2 and TRBJ1-1, with 8 bases that match TRBD1. This CDR3 has 13 amino acids. After removal of 7 bases from V and 11 bases from J, the junction contained 12 bases not matched to a gene. The V gene's germline CDR1 is SNHLY and CDR2 FYNNEI. DNA of the CDR3: TGTGCCAGCATGGGTCCAGGGGGCGTTCGGGCTTTCTTT. The encoded protein is CASMGPGGVRAFF. Based on the CDR3 plus reference TRBV2 and TRBJ1-1, the full variable domain is EPEVTQTPSHQVTQMGQEVILRCVPISNHLYFYWYRQILGQKVEFLVSFYNNEISEKSEIFDDQFSVERPDGSNFTLKIRSTKLEDSAMYFCASMGPGGVRAFFGQGTRLTVV.

The chain carries TRBV19 and TRBJ2-3, with D tentatively TRBD1 (5 bases). The V end lost 3 bases, the J end lost 8 bases, and 12 bases lay between the germline ends. CDR1 LNHDA and CDR2 SQIVND come from the germline V gene (reference sequence). The CDR3 spans 13 residues. The CDR3 DNA reads as TGTGCCAGTAGTATTTTAAGGGGTGGTACGCAGTATTTT. The encoded protein is CASSILRGGTQYF. Full variable domain (rest looked up from reference TRBV19 and TRBJ2-3): DGGITQSPKYLFRKEGQNVTLSCEQNLNHDAMYWYRQDPGQGLRLIYYSQIVNDFQKGDIAEGYSVSREKKESFPLTVTSAQKNPTAFYLCASSILRGGTQYFGPGTRLTVL.

The V gene is TRBV28, the J gene TRBJ1-1; TRBD1 matches at 7 bases. This CDR3 comprises 15 residues. With 3 bases clipped from V and 1 base from J, the junction kept 5 bases outside the gene matches. The germline CDR1 and CDR2 sequences are MDHEN and SYDVKM. The CDR3 region has the DNA TGTGCCAGCAGTTTTGAGGACAGGAGGAACACTGAAGCTTTCTTT. This encodes CASSFEDRRNTEAFF. The complete variable domain, with remaining parts taken from reference TRBV28 and TRBJ1-1, reads DVKVTQSSRYLVKRTGEKVFLECVQDMDHENMFWYRQDPGLGLRLIYFSYDVKMKEKGDIPEGYSVSREKKERFSLILESASTNQTSMYLCASSFEDRRNTEAFFGQGTRLTVV.

The chain links TRBV7-3 to TRBJ1-2, with 10 bases aligning to TRBD1. The length of the CDR3 is 13 residues. Trimming removed 6 bases from V and 8 bases from J; junction bases left unmatched: 6. Germline V gene data show CDR1 as SGHTA and CDR2 as FQGTGA. This chain's CDR3 is CASSRTGGEGYTF. The CDR3 region has the DNA TGTGCCAGCAGTAGGACAGGGGGTGAGGGCTACACCTTC.

This clone was counted once. The chain has TRBV9 and TRBJ2-5; D possibly uses TRBD1 or TRBD2 (5 bases each). V was cut by 4 bases and J by 1 base, with 14 bases left in between. Looked up from germline, CDR1 is SGDLS and CDR2 is YYNGEE. This CDR3 contains 15 residues. The CDR3 bases are TGTGCCAGCAGCCTCCGATCGGGGACCCAAGAGACCCAGTACTTC. Translating it yields CASSLRSGTQETQYF.

This clone was found once. The J gene is TRBJ2-1, the V gene TRBV28; no definite D call. Trimming removed 4 bases at V and 6 bases at J, with 7 bases between. The CDR3 is 12 residues long. Germline V gene lookup returns CDR1 MDHEN and CDR2 SYDVKM. CDR3 bases: TGTGCCAGCAGTTCCTTCAGCAATGAGCAGTTCTTC. Amino acid sequence: CASSSFSNEQFF.

This clone was counted a single time. This rearrangement joins TRBV6-1 to TRBJ1-1; a possible D gene is TRBD1 (6 bases). This CDR3 has 15 amino acids. CDR1 and CDR2 (germline): MNHNS, SASEGT. V lost 7 bases to trimming and J lost 5 bases, with 20 bases between them. This chain's CDR3 is CASIIGGGERTEAFF. The CDR3 region has the DNA TGTGCCAGCATCATCGGGGGCGGGGAACGGACTGAAGCTTTCTTT.

The J gene is TRBJ2-7, the V gene TRBV28, with 7 bases aligning to TRBD1. V shed 2 bases, J shed 3 bases, and the junction held 10 bases outside the gene matches. Germline V gene sequence: CDR1 MDHEN, CDR2 SYDVKM. The CDR3 covers 16 residues. CDR3 protein: CASSLTPTGSLYEQYF. CDR3 nucleotides: TGTGCCAGCAGTTTAACCCCGACAGGGAGTCTCTACGAGCAGTACTTC.

This chain uses TRBV6-1 with TRBJ1-2, with D uncertain. Trimming shortened V by 0 bases and J by 9 bases, and 11 bases separated the two germline ends. Per germline, CDR1 MNHNS and CDR2 SASEGT. The CDR3 consists of 13 residues. The CDR3 DNA reads TGTGCCAGCAGTGAAGCGGGTCTCCTTCGCTACACCTTC. It specifies CASSEAGLLRYTF.

The rearrangement links TRBV28 to TRBJ1-2; TRBD1 matches at 9 bases. CDR1 and CDR2 from the germline V gene are MDHEN and SYDVKM. V lost 8 bases and J lost 5; bases outside the gene matches: 24. This CDR3 contains 19 residues. The CDR3 nucleotides read TGTGCCAGCCTTACCCCCATAATTTACGGGACAGGGCTTGAGTATGGCTACACCTTC. Translated: CASLTPIIYGTGLEYGYTF.

The J gene is TRBJ2-1, the V gene TRBV9, with 12 nucleotides matching TRBD2. The junction had 5 bases not matched to a gene; V was cut back by 5 bases and J by 8 bases. The CDR3 is 14 amino acids. The germline gives CDR1 SGDLS, CDR2 YYNGEE. The CDR3, as DNA: TGTGCCAGCAGTTTGGGACTAGCGGGCTATGAGCAGTTCTTC. This sequence encodes CASSLGLAGYEQFF.

This clone was observed a single time. The chain recombines TRBV28 with TRBJ1-6; a weak D match, TRBD1 (6 bases). The V gene lost 7 bases and the J gene lost 9 bases, with 16 bases spanning the gap. Per germline, CDR1 MDHEN and CDR2 SYDVKM. The CDR3 length is 14 residues. The CDR3 DNA follows: TGTGCCAGCAACCCACAGGGCCTTATTTCACCCCTCCACTTT. Its translation is CASNPQGLISPLHF. Drawing the rest from reference TRBV28 and TRBJ1-6, the complete variable domain is DVKVTQSSRYLVKRTGEKVFLECVQDMDHENMFWYRQDPGLGLRLIYFSYDVKMKEKGDIPEGYSVSREKKERFSLILESASTNQTSMYLCASNPQGLISPLHFGNGTRLTVT.

In DNA form, the CDR3 reads TGTGCCAGCAGTGAGGCCCAAATCGCCCTAGTAGAAAAACTGTTTTTT. Amino acids: CASSEAQIALVEKLFF. V usage is TRBV6-1 and J usage is TRBJ1-4, with unresolved D. Germline CDR1 MNHNS, CDR2 SASEGT. V was pared by 3 bases and J by 8 bases, with 19 bases between. The CDR3 spans 16 residues.

The rearrangement joins TRBV4-3 to TRBJ2-1; D gene uncertain. The CDR3 is 17 residues long. V was trimmed by 1 base and J by 0 bases, leaving 13 bases between them. The germline gives CDR1 LGHNA, CDR2 YSLEER. CDR3 bases: TGCGCCAGCAGCCAAGCCAGGTCGCCGAGCTCCTACAATGAGCAGTTCTTC. Translating it yields CASSQARSPSSYNEQFF.

The chain links TRBV5-1 to TRBJ2-3; D not certain. The CDR3 extends over 14 amino acids. Germline values: CDR1 SGHRS, CDR2 YFSETQ. V lost 2 bases and J 2 bases, leaving 9 bases between the germline ends. In DNA form, the CDR3 reads TGCGCCAGCAGCTTTGTGGCGACCACAGATACGCAGTATTTT. It specifies CASSFVATTDTQYF.

The chain joins TRBV7-3 to TRBJ1-2, with 12 bases identical to TRBD1. Germline V lookup: CDR1 SGHTA, CDR2 FQGTGA. The ends lost 5 bases at V and 8 bases at J; junction bases unmatched: 6. The CDR3 loop spans 14 amino acids. The CDR3 region has the DNA TGTGCCAGCAGCCCGGGACAGGGGGCCAGAGGCTACACCTTC. It translates to CASSPGQGARGYTF.